This passage covers 10 T cell receptor beta chains from one sample sequenced in a study of blood T cell repertoires in COVID-19. Profiled with immunoSEQ multiplex PCR; TCRdb holds only in-frame clones, not every one. Counted here are under 140,000 clones, about 79% occurring once; the ten biggest clones make up 16%. Sequencing was done on a sample of peripheral blood. The receptors were sampled from a woman of 80 years or more with active or convalescent COVID-19.

The CDR3 DNA is TGTGCCACCAGTGATTTGCAATCCGGGAGTTCCCTTGGGGGGGAGCTGTTTTTT. Amino acid sequence: CATSDLQSGSSLGGELFF. J is TRBJ2-2 and V is TRBV24-1; D is possibly TRBD2 (6 bases). The germline gives CDR1 KGHDR, CDR2 SFDVKD. This CDR3 has 18 residues. The V end lost 0 bases, the J end lost 8 bases, and 21 bases lay between the germline ends.

V usage is TRBV9 and J usage is TRBJ2-1; unclear D gene. The CDR3 sequence is 12 residues long. Trimming cost V 3 bases and J 9 bases, with 10 bases left between them. Looked up from germline, CDR1 is SGDLS and CDR2 is YYNGEE. The CDR3 DNA follows: TGTGCCAGCAGCGGGCCCGAGGCTGAGCAGTTCTTC. This translates into CASSGPEAEQFF.

V is TRBV2 and J is TRBJ2-5; D may be TRBD2 (6 bases). V lost 5 bases, J lost 7 bases, and 14 bases lay in between. The CDR3 consists of 13 residues. Looked up from germline, CDR1 is SNHLY and CDR2 is FYNNEI. Here the CDR3 reads CASSSTSWATQYF. The CDR3 coding sequence is TGTGCCAGCAGTTCGACTAGTTGGGCGACCCAGTACTTC. Full variable domain (rest looked up from reference TRBV2 and TRBJ2-5): EPEVTQTPSHQVTQMGQEVILRCVPISNHLYFYWYRQILGQKVEFLVSFYNNEISEKSEIFDDQFSVERPDGSNFTLKIRSTKLEDSAMYFCASSSTSWATQYFGPGTRLLVL.

This clone was seen a few times. This CDR3 reads CSVVPVTEAFF. The CDR3 DNA sequence: TGCAGCGTTGTTCCCGTCACTGAAGCTTTCTTT. The chain couples TRBV29-1 to TRBJ1-1; D is uncertain. This CDR3 has 11 amino acids. From germline, CDR1 is SQVTM and CDR2 ANQGSEA. Trimming pared 4 bases from V and 4 bases from J, leaving 7 bases between.

The chain recombines TRBV7-2 with TRBJ2-7, with TRBD2 matching over 7 bases. The ends lost 3 bases at V and 1 base at J; junction bases unmatched: 3. This CDR3 contains 14 residues. Germline CDR1 and CDR2: SGHTA and FQGNSA. The chain's CDR3 is CASSFRSGSYEQYF. The DNA for the CDR3 is TGTGCCAGCAGCTTCCGTAGCGGGTCCTACGAGCAGTACTTC.

The gene calls are TRBV4-1 and TRBJ1-5; D remains ambiguous. The CDR3 is 14 residues long. V gave up 1 base and J gave up 5 bases, with 9 bases separating them. The germline CDR1 and CDR2 sequences are MGHRA and YSYEKL. In DNA, the CDR3 is TGCGCCAGCAGCCAAGTGGCCGGGGATCAGCCCCAGCATTTT. Protein sequence: CASSQVAGDQPQHF.

The chain is built from TRBV30 and TRBJ1-2; a weak D match, TRBD1 (6 bases). V was clipped by 0 bases and J by 3 bases, with 11 bases between them. Looked up from germline, CDR1 is GTSNPN and CDR2 is SVGIG (reference sequence). The CDR3 consists of 14 residues. The CDR3 nucleotides read TGTGCCTGGAGTGTGGACAGAACAGACTATGGCTACACCTTC. Translating gives CAWSVDRTDYGYTF.

The chain combines TRBV24-1 with TRBJ2-1; 8 nucleotides agree with TRBD2. Trimming at V came to 5 bases and at J to 7 bases, leaving 18 bases not matched to a gene. The CDR3 runs 18 residues. Germline V gives CDR1 KGHDR, CDR2 SFDVKD. The CDR3 loop reads CATSAWGGSGSRDNEQFF. In DNA, the CDR3 is TGTGCCACCAGTGCCTGGGGTGGAAGCGGGAGTCGAGATAATGAGCAGTTCTTC.

For the CDR3, the DNA is TGTGCCAGTAGTATAGAAGACAGGCGCCGTGAAAAACTGTTTTTT. This gives the protein CASSIEDRRREKLFF. V gene TRBV19 combines with J gene TRBJ1-4, with D possibly TRBD1 on 6 matching bases. The CDR3 extends over 15 amino acids. The V and J ends lost 0 bases and 7 bases respectively, with 12 bases between them. Germline CDR1 LNHDA, CDR2 SQIVND (reference sequence). Looking up the rest from reference TRBV19 and TRBJ1-4 gives the full variable domain: DGGITQSPKYLFRKEGQNVTLSCEQNLNHDAMYWYRQDPGQGLRLIYYSQIVNDFQKGDIAEGYSVSREKKESFPLTVTSAQKNPTAFYLCASSIEDRRREKLFFGSGTQLSVL.

V and J are TRBV3-1 (or the pseudogene TRBV3-2) and TRBJ1-2; a possible D gene is TRBD1 (5 bases). Germline values: CDR1 LGHDT, CDR2 YNNKEL (reference sequence). Trimming left V 0 bases short and J 7 bases short, with 21 bases between. This CDR3 is 17 amino acids long. The CDR3 is CASSQDLGTGRRGGYTF. In DNA form, the CDR3 reads TGTGCCAGCAGCCAAGATTTAGGCACAGGCCGAAGGGGTGGCTACACCTTC.